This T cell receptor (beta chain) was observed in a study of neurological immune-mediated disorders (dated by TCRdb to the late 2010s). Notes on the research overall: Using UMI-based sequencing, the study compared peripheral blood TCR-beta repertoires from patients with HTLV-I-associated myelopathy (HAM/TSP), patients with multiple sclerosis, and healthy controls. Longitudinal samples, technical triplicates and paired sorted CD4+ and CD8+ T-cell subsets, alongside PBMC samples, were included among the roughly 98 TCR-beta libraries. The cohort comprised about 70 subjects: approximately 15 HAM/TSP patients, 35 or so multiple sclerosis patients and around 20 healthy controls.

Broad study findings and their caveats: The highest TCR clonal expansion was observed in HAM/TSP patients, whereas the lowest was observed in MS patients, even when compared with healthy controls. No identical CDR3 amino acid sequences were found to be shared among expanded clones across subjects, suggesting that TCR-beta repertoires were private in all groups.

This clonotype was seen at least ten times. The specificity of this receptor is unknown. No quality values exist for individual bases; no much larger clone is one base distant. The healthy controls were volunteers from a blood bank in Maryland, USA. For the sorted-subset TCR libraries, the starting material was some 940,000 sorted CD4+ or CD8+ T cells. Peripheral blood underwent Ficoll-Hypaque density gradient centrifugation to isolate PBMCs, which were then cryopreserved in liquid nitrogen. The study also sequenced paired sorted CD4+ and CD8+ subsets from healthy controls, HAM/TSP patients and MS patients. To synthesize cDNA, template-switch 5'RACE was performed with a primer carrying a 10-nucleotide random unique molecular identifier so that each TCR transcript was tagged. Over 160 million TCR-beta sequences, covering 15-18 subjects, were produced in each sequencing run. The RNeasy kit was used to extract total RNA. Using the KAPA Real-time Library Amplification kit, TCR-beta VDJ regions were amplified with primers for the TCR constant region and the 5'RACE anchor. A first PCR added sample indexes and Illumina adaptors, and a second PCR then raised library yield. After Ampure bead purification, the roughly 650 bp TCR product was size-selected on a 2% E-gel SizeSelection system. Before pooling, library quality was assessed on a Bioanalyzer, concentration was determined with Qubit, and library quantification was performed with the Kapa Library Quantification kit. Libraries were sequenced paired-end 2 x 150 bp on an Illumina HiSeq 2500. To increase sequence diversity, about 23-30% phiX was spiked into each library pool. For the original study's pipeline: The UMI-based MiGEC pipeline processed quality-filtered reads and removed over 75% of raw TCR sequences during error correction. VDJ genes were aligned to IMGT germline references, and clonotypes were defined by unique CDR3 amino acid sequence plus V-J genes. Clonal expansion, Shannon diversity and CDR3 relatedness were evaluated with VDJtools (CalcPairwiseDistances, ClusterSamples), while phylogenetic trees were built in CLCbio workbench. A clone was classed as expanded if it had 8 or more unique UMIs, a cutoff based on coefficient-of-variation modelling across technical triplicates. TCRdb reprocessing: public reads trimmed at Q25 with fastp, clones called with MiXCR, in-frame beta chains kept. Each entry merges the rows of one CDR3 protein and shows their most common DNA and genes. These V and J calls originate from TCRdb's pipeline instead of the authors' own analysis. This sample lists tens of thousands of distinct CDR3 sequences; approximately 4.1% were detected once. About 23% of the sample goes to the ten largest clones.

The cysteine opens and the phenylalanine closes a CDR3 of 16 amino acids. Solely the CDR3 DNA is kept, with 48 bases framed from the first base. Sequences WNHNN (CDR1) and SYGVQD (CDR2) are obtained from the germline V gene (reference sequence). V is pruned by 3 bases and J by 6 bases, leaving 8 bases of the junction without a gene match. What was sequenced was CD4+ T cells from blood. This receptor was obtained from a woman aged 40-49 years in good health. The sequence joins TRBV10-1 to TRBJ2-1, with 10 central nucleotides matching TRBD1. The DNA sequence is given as TGCGCCAGCAGTGATTTCGGACAGGGGGGAGTCAATGAGCAGTTCTTC. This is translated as CASSDFGQGGVNEQFF.